This TCR beta chain was captured by sequencing in a study of Graves' ophthalmopathy and Graves' hyperthyroidism (dated by TCRdb to between 2017 and 2018). At the level of the whole study: Peripheral blood was collected at initial diagnosis, before any treatment. For independent validation, a separate cohort was made up of roughly 19 hyperthyroidism patients plus 17 patients who later progressed from hyperthyroidism to ophthalmopathy. Following sample collection, hyperthyroidism patients were given methimazole at a starting dose of 30 mg daily, and ophthalmopathy patients were given high-dose intravenous methylprednisolone. In more than 5 hyperthyroidism patients, the T-cell repertoire of thyroid tissue was compared with the T-cell repertoire of blood. To explore V-J signatures distinguishing ophthalmopathy from hyperthyroidism, a discovery set of 100 patients (about 44 ophthalmopathy, about 57 stable hyperthyroidism) was enrolled. The study used TCR beta repertoire signatures to distinguish Graves' ophthalmopathy from Graves' hyperthyroidism and to predict progression to ophthalmopathy. In total, 120 to 150 blood samples were TCR-sequenced: some 43 ophthalmopathy, approximately 80 hyperthyroidism and 17 hyperthyroidism-to-ophthalmopathy patients. Study-level results and caveats: In validation, the model predicted ophthalmopathy progression with about 71% sensitivity and roughly 72% specificity; eleven to twelve predicted patients were CT-confirmed with GO in a median of approximately six months. Most expanded thyroid clonotypes with a frequency above 0.001 also appeared in blood, which suggests that blood repertoires may reflect the immune response in the thyroid. In cross-validation, the 13-signature model distinguished ophthalmopathy from stable hyperthyroidism with 85% to 90% sensitivity and just under 84% specificity, and in the test set the corresponding values were approximately 80% and 68%. No statistical method was used to predetermine the sample size, and group allocation was not hidden from the investigators.

Patients with ophthalmopathy had moderately to severely active disease, with a Clinical Activity Score of 3 or more, a NOSPECS grade of 4 or more, and a disease duration of less than 3 months. Patients with other autoimmune diseases, uncontrolled infections, pregnancy or lactation were excluded from the study. Diagnosis was based on clinical symptoms, serum thyroxine, TRAb, thyroid ultrasound and orbital computed tomography. PBMCs were isolated from 8 to 10 ml of fresh peripheral blood by Ficoll-Paque density gradient centrifugation. Total RNA was extracted with Trizol reagent and quality-checked on an Agilent 2100 Bioanalyzer. Only a few counts were recorded for this clonotype. Its cognate antigen has yet to be identified. It has no much larger one-base neighbor in the sample; base qualities were not kept. Compared with germline, V lacks 5 bases and J lacks 4 bases; bases without a gene match: 4. Reading the germline V gene gives CDR1 SNHLY and CDR2 FYNNEI. Its CDR3 holds 13 amino acids, cysteine through phenylalanine. Only the CDR3 portion is preserved as DNA: 39 bases, with reading frame beginning at the first base.

For repertoire sequencing, the TCR beta CDR3 regions were amplified from RNA transcripts. The first round of RT-PCR was done with HTBI primers and the Qiagen OneStep RT-PCR kit, and was followed by a second round of multiplex PCR, then size selection and purification. Libraries were sequenced on an Illumina HiSeq2000 using paired-end 100 bp reads. In the source study's methods: SOAPnuke was used for read processing, and reads with adapters, uncalled bases, a mean Phred below 15, or no exact constant-primer or identifier match were discarded. High-quality paired reads were merged with COPE v1.2.5. Clonotypes were defined as unique nucleotide sequences and were aligned to IMGT TRB V, D and J references using MiTCR v1.1. Analysis was restricted to V-J combinations with a frequency above 0.0001, which covered 99.2% of repertoires. A TCR clonal expansion and chaos score per V-J combination was defined as the ratio of F50 clonal expansion to chaos observed in the TCRdist matrix. Welch's t-statistics and random forest were used to reduce the features to about twelve V-J combinations, which were then used as input to a naive Bayes classifier. The similarity between thyroid and blood repertoires was quantified using the Morisita-Horn index. Using fastp trimming at Q25 and MiXCR clonotype assembly, TCRdb reanalyzed the public sequencing data and kept in-frame beta chains. Rows with a matching CDR3 protein are joined into one entry that keeps the most common DNA and genes. The V and J calls were determined by TCRdb, not by the authors. Recorded for this sample are 740,000 or so distinct CDR3 sequences; 40% of them occurred a single time. The ten largest make up 44% of the sample.

The chain was built from TRBV2 and TRBJ2-5, and 7 bases in between align with TRBD1. This TCR was recovered from an adult man with Graves' ophthalmopathy. The sample was peripheral blood. The encoded CDR3 is CASSLRDRETQYF. The DNA sequence is as follows: TGTGCCAGCAGTTTGAGGGACAGAGAGACCCAGTACTTC.